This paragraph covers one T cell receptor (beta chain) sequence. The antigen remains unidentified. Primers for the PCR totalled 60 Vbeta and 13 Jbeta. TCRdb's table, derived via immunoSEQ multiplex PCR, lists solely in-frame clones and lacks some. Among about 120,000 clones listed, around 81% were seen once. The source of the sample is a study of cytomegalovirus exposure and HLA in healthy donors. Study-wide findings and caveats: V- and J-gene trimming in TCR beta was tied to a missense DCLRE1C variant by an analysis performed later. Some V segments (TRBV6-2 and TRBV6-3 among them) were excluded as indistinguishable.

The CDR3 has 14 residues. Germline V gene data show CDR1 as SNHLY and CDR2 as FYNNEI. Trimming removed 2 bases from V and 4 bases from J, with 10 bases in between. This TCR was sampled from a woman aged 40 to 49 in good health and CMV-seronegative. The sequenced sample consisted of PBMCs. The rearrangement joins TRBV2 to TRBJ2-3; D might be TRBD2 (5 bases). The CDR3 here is CASSELKGADTQYF. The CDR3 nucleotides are TGTGCCAGCAGTGAATTGAAGGGAGCAGATACGCAGTATTTT.